This T cell receptor beta chain was sequenced during a study of T cell responses to AZD1222 COVID-19 vaccine. The CDR3 extends over 18 amino acids. Trimming took 3 bases from V and 1 from J, leaving 20 bases between them. Germline CDR1 reads MGHRA; CDR2 reads YSYEKL. Repertoires were generated with immunoSEQ multiplex PCR, while TCRdb's copy carries only in-frame clones and drops some. The table includes 100,000 to 150,000 clones, roughly 90% detected once. Material: peripheral blood, obtained on day 0 of AZD1222 vaccination. The chain links TRBV4-1 to TRBJ2-3; tentative D call: TRBD1 (6 bases). The source is an adult in good health. The CDR3 region has the DNA TGCGCCAGCAGCCACCTTGGGTTACAGGGTGATGGCACAGATACGCAGTATTTT. It is translated as CASSHLGLQGDGTDTQYF.